Listed below are T cell receptor beta chains from one sample, sequenced in a study of post-analysis software for immune sequencing data. From the PCR reads, TCRdb called clonotypes with MiXCR, one entry per CDR3 protein. This sample carries 650,000 to 900,000 distinct CDR3 sequences, about half of them seen once, and the ten largest clones take roughly 4.9%. Sequenced: blood. Source of these receptors: a girl aged 10 to 17 with multiple sclerosis. CDR3s include the opening cysteine and the closing phenylalanine or tryptophan. The D gene is left open where the match is weak. Clone size is shown for a subset of rows, as once, few, many or a class of expanded clone.

d_call,j_call,clone_size,v_call,cdr3_nt,cdr3_aa
.,TRBJ2-5,many,TRBV6-2/TRBV6-3,TGTGCCAGCACCCAGGTTCAAGAGACCCAGTACTTC,CASTQVQETQYF
.,TRBJ2-7,.,TRBV7-9,TGTGCCAGCAGCTTCGTTCTGGGGGCGGGCGAGCAGTACTTC,CASSFVLGAGEQYF
.,TRBJ1-4,.,TRBV4-2,TGTGCCAGCAGCCAAGACTCCGGGGGAAAACTGTTTTTT,CASSQDSGGKLFF
TRBD2,TRBJ2-2,.,TRBV4-2,TGTGCCAGCAGCCCGATTAGCGGGCCCGCGAACACCGGGGAGCTGTTTTTT,CASSPISGPANTGELFF
TRBD1,TRBJ2-3,.,TRBV29-1,TGCAGCGTCGCTGGACAGGGGACAATCACAGATACGCAGTATTTT,CSVAGQGTITDTQYF
TRBD1,TRBJ2-5,.,TRBV5-4,TGTGCCAGCAGCGGGGACAGCTGGAGAGGGGAGACCCAGTACTTC,CASSGDSWRGETQYF
.,TRBJ1-1,.,TRBV27,TGTGCCAGCAGACAGAACACTGAAGCTTTCTTT,CASRQNTEAFF
TRBD2,TRBJ2-5,.,TRBV28,TGTGCCAGCAGACCTCTAGCGGAACCCTTCGGGACCCAGTACTTC,CASRPLAEPFGTQYF
.,TRBJ2-7,.,TRBV15,TGTGCCACCAGCAGGGACAGCGACCGCTCCTACGAGCAGTACTTC,CATSRDSDRSYEQYF
TRBD2,TRBJ2-7,.,TRBV29-1,TGCAGCGTTGCGGGTATAAGACTAGCGGGAAGGGAGCAGTACTTC,CSVAGIRLAGREQYF
.,TRBJ2-4,.,TRBV7-8,TGTGCCAGCAGCTTAACAGCCAAAAACATTCAGTACTTC,CASSLTAKNIQYF
TRBD2,TRBJ2-4,.,TRBV2,TGTGCCAGCAGGGGTGGACTAGCGGGAGGAAAAAACATTCAGTACTTC,CASRGGLAGGKNIQYF
.,TRBJ2-5,.,TRBV3-1,TGTGCCAGCAGCCAAGGGGTCCTACCCAGCGAGACCCAGTACTTC,CASSQGVLPSETQYF
.,TRBJ1-2,few,TRBV6-5,TGTGCCAGCAGTTACTACCCGAGACTGGTCAACTATGGCTACACCTTC,CASSYYPRLVNYGYTF
.,TRBJ2-4,.,TRBV7-2,TGCGCCAGCAGCTTGAGGGACTCCATCAAAAACATTCAGTACTTC,CASSLRDSIKNIQYF
TRBD2,TRBJ2-2,.,TRBV6-1,TGTGCCAGCAGTCTCCGACTAGCGGGGACGAACACCGGGGAGCTGTTTTTT,CASSLRLAGTNTGELFF
.,TRBJ2-3,.,TRBV4-3,TGCGCCAGCAGCCAAGAGGTCGTGACGGTGTTGGGAACAGATACGCAGTATTTT,CASSQEVVTVLGTDTQYF
.,TRBJ2-1,few,TRBV13,TGTGCCAGCAGCATCCGCTCTATGGCGAGGGAGCAGTTCTTC,CASSIRSMAREQFF
.,TRBJ2-5,.,TRBV7-9,TGTGCCAGCAGCTGGCCTCTAGCTCAAGAGACCCAGTACTTC,CASSWPLAQETQYF
.,TRBJ2-7,.,TRBV20-1,TGCAGTGCTAGTAGCGGAGGCTACGAGCAGTACTTC,CSASSGGYEQYF
.,TRBJ2-5,.,TRBV15,TGTGCCACCAGCAGAGATTCGGCGGGGAGAGGAGAGACCCAGTACTTC,CATSRDSAGRGETQYF
TRBD2,TRBJ2-3,.,TRBV7-3,TGTGCCAGCAGCCCGGAGGGACTAGCGGGAACAGATACGCAGTATTTT,CASSPEGLAGTDTQYF
TRBD1,TRBJ1-2,few,TRBV6-5,TGTGCCAGCAGAGCCGGGACAGTAGTCTATGGCTACACCTTC,CASRAGTVVYGYTF
.,TRBJ1-2,few,TRBV10-3,TGTGCCATCAGCGACACCGGGGCTCAGGGTGGCTACACCTTC,CAISDTGAQGGYTF
TRBD2,TRBJ2-5,.,TRBV7-7,TGTGCTAGCAGCTTTGGGCCGGGACTAGCCCAAGAGACCCAGTACTTC,CASSFGPGLAQETQYF
.,TRBJ2-7,.,TRBV5-1,TGCGCCAGCAGTGACTCTGGTCATAGGGACGAGCAGTACTTC,CASSDSGHRDEQYF
TRBD2,TRBJ2-7,few,TRBV29-1,TGCAGCGGGAGACTAGCGGGGTATTACGAGCAGTACTTC,CSGRLAGYYEQYF
.,TRBJ2-5,.,TRBV24-1,TGTGCCACCAGTAATCGAGGAACCTTCGGGGAGACCCAGTACTTC,CATSNRGTFGETQYF
.,TRBJ2-1,.,TRBV20-1,TGCAGTGCTATCCGTAGCAGCTCCTACAATGAGCAGTTCTTC,CSAIRSSSYNEQFF
.,TRBJ2-7,few,TRBV2,TGTGCCAGCAGTGATATGGGTGGACAGCGGTACTTC,CASSDMGGQRYF
TRBD2,TRBJ2-1,.,TRBV29-1,TGCAGCGTTGAAAGGATGTGGACTAGTATCAATGAGCAGTTCTTC,CSVERMWTSINEQFF
.,TRBJ2-1,few,TRBV29-1,TGCAGCGTACCTGTCAAGGGGCAGTCCTACAATGAGCAGTTCTTC,CSVPVKGQSYNEQFF
.,TRBJ1-1,few,TRBV20-1,TGCAGTGCTAGAGGCGGGAGAGAAGCTTTCTTT,CSARGGREAFF
.,TRBJ2-3,.,TRBV12-3/TRBV12-4,TGTGCCAGCAGTGGGGGGCAGGCCACAGATACGCAGTATTTT,CASSGGQATDTQYF
TRBD2,TRBJ2-5,.,TRBV12-3/TRBV12-4,TGTGCCAGCAGCGCACTAGCGGGAGGGCGAGAGACCCAGTACTTC,CASSALAGGRETQYF
TRBD2,TRBJ2-2,.,TRBV12-3/TRBV12-4,TGTGCCAGCAGGAAGCGGGAGGGCCCCGGGGAGCTGTTTTTT,CASRKREGPGELFF
TRBD2,TRBJ2-7,few,TRBV29-1,TGCAGCGCAGCCATAGCGGGAGGGAACGAGCAGTACTTC,CSAAIAGGNEQYF
.,TRBJ1-1,.,TRBV20-1,TGCAGTGCTAGGTGGGGGCTTGGAGACACTGAAGCTTTCTTT,CSARWGLGDTEAFF
.,TRBJ1-2,.,TRBV24-1,TGTGCCACCAGTTCTACCAATCCGACTGGCTACACCTTC,CATSSTNPTGYTF
.,TRBJ2-3,few,TRBV20-1,TGCAGTGCTAGGTTGGCTAGCTGGGGGGCAGATACGCAGTATTTT,CSARLASWGADTQYF